Shown below are 2 T cell receptor beta chains from a single sample sequenced in a study of cytomegalovirus exposure and HLA in healthy donors. A multiplex PCR was run with 60 Vbeta primers and 13 Jbeta primers. Assay used: immunoSEQ multiplex PCR; TCRdb lists only in-frame clones, some missing. There are about 91,000 clones in the sample; 64% occur only once, and approximately 2.2% lies in the top ten. Material for sequencing was PBMCs. These receptors originate from a human donor in good health.

The rearrangement links TRBV6-5 to TRBJ2-1, with a weak D call TRBD1 (6 bases). Germline lookup yields CDR1 MNHEY and CDR2 SVGAGI. The germline V and J ends were trimmed by 4 bases and 4 bases, with 8 bases remaining between them. This CDR3 is 13 amino acids long. The CDR3 DNA reads as TGTGCCAGCAGTTTCGGGACATACAATGAGCAGTTCTTC. Translation: CASSFGTYNEQFF.

The chain recombines TRBV11-3 with TRBJ1-2, with 7 bases fitting TRBD1. CDR1 is SGHNT, CDR2 YENEEA, per germline. CDR3 size: 16 residues. J gave up 0 bases and V 5 bases, and 9 bases lay outside the gene matches. The CDR3 DNA sequence: TGTGCCAGCAGCGCTGGTACAGGGGTCACTAACTATGGCTACACCTTC. It specifies CASSAGTGVTNYGYTF.